Listed here are 10 T cell receptor beta chains from one sample, sequenced in a study of blood T cell repertoires in COVID-19. Some clones are missing from TCRdb's copy, which holds only in-frame ones; the method was immunoSEQ multiplex PCR. Of over 150,000 clones listed, about 85% are singletons. The sample consisted of PBMCs or T cells enriched from blood (not recorded which). The receptors here all came from a man aged 35 to 55 who had recovered from COVID-19.

Only one count was recorded for this clone. The chain carries TRBV5-8 and TRBJ2-1; 8 nucleotides align to TRBD1. There are 14 residues in the CDR3. V trimming: 0 bases; J trimming: 7 bases; junction bases outside the gene matches: 3. CDR1 is SGHTS and CDR2 is YDEGEE in the germline V gene. CDR3 protein: CASSLGQGANEQFF. In DNA, the CDR3 is TGTGCCAGCAGCTTGGGGCAGGGGGCGAATGAGCAGTTCTTC.

The V gene is TRBV5-5, the J gene TRBJ2-7, with D perhaps TRBD2 (6 bases). The V gene's germline CDR1 is SGHKS and CDR2 YYEKEE (reference sequence). The CDR3 runs 15 residues. V shed 4 bases and J shed 6 bases, with 20 bases lying between them. The CDR3 DNA sequence: TGTGCCAGCAGCATTCCGGGCGCGGGCGGGATCGAGCAGTACTTC. Translation: CASSIPGAGGIEQYF.

In DNA, the CDR3 is TGTGCCAGTACCCCTCCAGGGGGCACTGAAGCTTTCTTT. This gives the protein CASTPPGGTEAFF. The chain employs TRBV19 and TRBJ1-1; 7 bases line up with TRBD1. The CDR3 is made up of 13 amino acids. V trimming: 7 bases; J trimming: 4 bases; junction bases outside the gene matches: 6. Germline loops: CDR1 LNHDA, CDR2 SQIVND (reference sequence).

The chain joins TRBV6-6 to TRBJ2-3, with 13 bases that match TRBD2. Germline CDR1 is MNHNY and CDR2 is SVGAGI (reference sequence). Trimming took 5 bases from V and 2 from J; bases not matched to a gene: 7. The CDR3 covers 17 residues. The CDR3 reads CASSLRTSGSPTDTQYF. In DNA form, the CDR3 reads TGTGCCAGCAGTCTTCGGACTAGCGGGAGTCCCACAGATACGCAGTATTTT.

V usage is TRBV28 and J usage is TRBJ1-1; D is uncertain. Deletions cut 2 bases from V and 0 bases from J, with 7 bases between. Per the germline V gene, CDR1 is MDHEN and CDR2 is SYDVKM. CDR3 length: 14 residues. DNA of the CDR3: TGTGCCAGCAGTTTAACCAGTATGAACACTGAAGCTTTCTTT. Its translation: CASSLTSMNTEAFF.

The CDR3 protein is CASSETGLAGGLNTGELFF. The CDR3, as DNA: TGTGCCAGCAGTGAGACGGGACTAGCGGGGGGGTTGAACACCGGGGAGCTGTTTTTT. This sequence joins TRBV2 and TRBJ2-2, with 16 bases aligning to TRBD2. J lost 1 base, V lost 3 bases, and 5 bases had no gene match. CDR3 length: 19 amino acids. Germline V lookup: CDR1 SNHLY, CDR2 FYNNEI.

This clone was counted a few times. The chain is built from TRBV3-1 (or the pseudogene TRBV3-2) and TRBJ2-5; a possible D gene is TRBD1 (6 bases). Germline V lookup: CDR1 LGHDT, CDR2 YNNKEL (reference sequence). The CDR3 is made up of 15 amino acids. Trimming stripped 3 bases from V and 2 bases from J, with 13 bases between. CDR3 region: CASSQAGTPQETQYF. In DNA form, the CDR3 reads TGTGCCAGCAGCCAGGCCGGGACACCGCAAGAGACCCAGTACTTC.

The chain links TRBV7-8 to TRBJ1-5, with 8 bases matching TRBD1. Germline V gene sequence: CDR1 SGHVS, CDR2 FQNEAQ. Trimming removed 7 bases from V and 5 bases from J; junction bases left unmatched: 10. CDR3 size: 15 residues. CDR3 DNA: TGTGCCAGCACCCCTGGGGGACAGGATCATCAGCCCCAGCATTTT. Protein: CASTPGGQDHQPQHF.

The J gene is TRBJ2-6, the V gene TRBV4-1; 12 positions match TRBD2. Germline V gene lookup returns CDR1 MGHRA and CDR2 YSYEKL. CDR3 size: 18 residues. Germline trimming cut 2 bases from V and 0 bases from J; bases unmatched to any gene: 2. Here the CDR3 reads CASSQRLAGASGANVLTF. The CDR3 DNA reads TGCGCCAGCAGCCAACGACTAGCGGGAGCCTCTGGGGCCAACGTCCTGACTTTC.

The chain couples TRBV3-1 (or the pseudogene TRBV3-2) to TRBJ1-2; D is unresolved. There are 14 residues in the CDR3. CDR1 is LGHDT and CDR2 is YNNKEL in the germline V gene (reference sequence). V lost 4 bases to trimming and J lost 5 bases, with 14 bases between them. CDR3 residues: CASSPVAGMYGYTF. DNA of the CDR3: TGTGCCAGCAGCCCCGTGGCGGGGATGTATGGCTACACCTTC.